This T cell receptor (beta chain) stems from a study of PD-1 blockade in mismatch repair-deficient tumors. On the study more broadly: Enrolled about 2012-2016, patients had progressing, pretreated mismatch repair-deficient cancers of more than ten types. Notes on the study in general: Tumor-resident clones, often absent from pretreatment blood, expanded after pembrolizumab and then contracted.

By share of the sample, this clone is medium-sized. Antigen unknown. PCR or immunohistochemistry showed mismatch repair deficiency in every enrolled patient. Three pembrolizumab responders had their TCRs sequenced. The CDR3 length is 17 residues. Germline V gene lookup returns CDR1 MDHEN and CDR2 SYDVKM. The V gene lost 4 bases and the J gene lost 1 base, with 20 bases spanning the gap. Profiling relied on immunoSEQ multiplex PCR, and the TCRdb table lists in-frame clones only, not all of them. The sample has around 33,000 clones; approximately 80% are singletons. This sequence was found in an adult with mismatch repair-deficient cancer. The chain uses TRBV28 and TRBJ2-7; a possible D gene is TRBD1 (6 bases). The starting material was PBMCs, obtained around 6 weeks after starting pembrolizumab. CDR3 sequence reads: CASSSPLSKTGSYEQYF. The CDR3, as DNA: TGTGCCAGCAGTTCCCCCCTATCGAAGACAGGTTCCTACGAGCAGTACTTC.